The rows below give T cell receptor beta chains drawn from one sample of a study of blood T cell repertoires in COVID-19. Assay used: immunoSEQ multiplex PCR; TCRdb lists only in-frame clones, some missing. The repertoire holds about 68,000 clones, with over 75% as singletons. Sample: peripheral blood. All receptors derive from a man aged 45-65 years with acute or convalescent COVID-19. CDR3s include the opening cysteine and the closing phenylalanine or tryptophan. The D gene is left open where the match is weak. A clone size is listed for some rows: how often the clone was seen (once, few, many), or a class if it is expanded.

d_call	clone_size	v_call	j_call	cdr3_aa	cdr3_nt
TRBD1	-	TRBV19	TRBJ1-1	CASSIEGQAPGTEAFF	TGTGCCAGTAGTATAGAAGGACAGGCCCCGGGCACTGAAGCTTTCTTT
TRBD1	-	TRBV6-1	TRBJ1-5	CASSETRGPYLPQHF	TGTGCCAGCAGTGAAACGAGGGGGCCCTATTTGCCCCAGCATTTT
TRBD2	-	TRBV10-3	TRBJ2-1	CAIASGGTTYNEQFF	TGTGCCATCGCCAGCGGGGGGACCACCTACAATGAGCAGTTCTTC
TRBD1	few	TRBV27	TRBJ2-7	CASSGQGPYEQYF	TGTGCCAGCAGCGGACAGGGTCCCTACGAGCAGTACTTC
-	-	TRBV6-5	TRBJ1-2	CASSYSKFRGHLTF	TGTGCCAGCAGTTACTCCAAATTTAGGGGACATCTCACCTTC
-	-	TRBV28	TRBJ1-2	CASRIDQEINYGYTF	TGTGCCAGCAGGATCGATCAGGAAATCAACTATGGCTACACCTTC
TRBD2	-	TRBV5-4	TRBJ2-5	CASSFTGGGSETQYF	TGTGCCAGCAGCTTCACCGGCGGGGGGAGTGAGACCCAGTACTTC
-	-	TRBV6-5	TRBJ2-3	CASRDPSAGTDTQYF	TGTGCCAGCAGGGACCCTAGCGCCGGCACAGATACGCAGTATTTT
TRBD1	-	TRBV5-1	TRBJ1-2	CASSPRDRGLMGYTF	TGCGCCAGCAGCCCCCGGGACAGGGGCCTTATGGGCTACACCTTC
TRBD1	-	TRBV5-4	TRBJ1-2	CASRYEGQGRGYTF	TGTGCCAGCCGTTACGAGGGACAGGGACGAGGCTACACCTTC
TRBD1	-	TRBV5-4	TRBJ1-1	CASSWGTGENTEAFF	TGTGCCAGCAGCTGGGGGACAGGAGAGAACACTGAAGCTTTCTTT
TRBD1	-	TRBV11-2	TRBJ2-1	CASGRAGQGALSSYNEQFF	TGTGCCAGCGGGCGGGCAGGACAGGGGGCGCTGAGCTCCTACAATGAGCAGTTCTTC
TRBD1	-	TRBV7-9	TRBJ2-7	CASSYPAGTVSYEQYF	TGTGCCAGCAGCTACCCAGCCGGGACAGTTTCCTACGAGCAGTACTTC
TRBD1	-	TRBV2	TRBJ1-5	CASRKTGSDSNQPQHF	TGTGCCAGCAGGAAGACAGGGTCCGATAGCAATCAGCCCCAGCATTTT
TRBD2	once	TRBV20-1	TRBJ2-5	CSASARGGFQETQYF	TGCAGTGCTAGTGCGCGGGGGGGTTTCCAAGAGACCCAGTACTTC
TRBD2	once	TRBV10-3	TRBJ2-1	CAISESSGGGGNEQFF	TGTGCCATCAGTGAGTCGAGTGGCGGGGGGGGCAATGAGCAGTTCTTC
TRBD2	-	TRBV11-2	TRBJ2-3	CASSEAGGLSDTQYF	TGTGCCAGCAGCGAAGCGGGGGGGCTGTCAGATACGCAGTATTTT
-	-	TRBV5-8	TRBJ1-5	CASSPTGGWRTNQPQHF	TGTGCCAGCAGCCCGACGGGGGGGTGGAGAACCAATCAGCCCCAGCATTTT
TRBD2	-	TRBV11-2	TRBJ2-1	CASSFFGTSGYNEQFF	TGTGCCAGCAGCTTTTTCGGGACTAGCGGGTACAATGAGCAGTTCTTC
-	-	TRBV24-1	TRBJ2-1	CATMPRDGYNEQFF	TGTGCCACCATGCCTCGGGATGGGTACAATGAGCAGTTCTTC
TRBD2	-	TRBV7-9	TRBJ2-7	CASSSPYPGLAGTYEQYF	TGTGCCAGCAGCTCCCCGTACCCAGGACTAGCGGGGACCTACGAGCAGTACTTC
-	-	TRBV18	TRBJ1-1	CASSQGQTNTEAFF	TGTGCCAGCTCACAGGGACAAACTAACACTGAAGCTTTCTTT
TRBD2	-	TRBV7-8	TRBJ2-3	CASSHAGGQKTQYF	TGTGCCAGCAGCCACGCGGGGGGACAAAAAACGCAGTATTTT
-	-	TRBV10-2	TRBJ2-7	CASSEGSSYEQYF	TGCGCCAGCAGTGAGGGCAGCTCCTACGAGCAGTACTTC
-	-	TRBV9	TRBJ2-1	CASSVAWGDEQFF	TGTGCCAGCAGCGTAGCTTGGGGCGATGAGCAGTTCTTC
-	-	TRBV12-5	TRBJ2-1	CASGLVRGGVRSYNEQFF	TGTGCTAGTGGTTTGGTACGTGGCGGGGTTAGGTCCTACAATGAGCAGTTCTTC
-	-	TRBV12-5	TRBJ2-2	CASRDTLTGELFF	TGTGCTAGCCGGGACACACTCACCGGGGAGCTGTTTTTT
-	-	TRBV11-2	TRBJ2-2	CASSSPLGGADTGELFF	TGTGCCAGCAGCTCACCTCTAGGTGGGGCGGACACCGGGGAGCTGTTTTTT
TRBD1	once	TRBV19	TRBJ2-7	CASSTTTGSQYEQYF	TGTGCCAGTAGTACGACGACAGGGTCACAGTACGAGCAGTACTTC
TRBD2	-	TRBV6-5	TRBJ2-1	CASRALAGDNEQFF	TGTGCCAGCCGGGCGCTAGCGGGGGACAATGAGCAGTTCTTC